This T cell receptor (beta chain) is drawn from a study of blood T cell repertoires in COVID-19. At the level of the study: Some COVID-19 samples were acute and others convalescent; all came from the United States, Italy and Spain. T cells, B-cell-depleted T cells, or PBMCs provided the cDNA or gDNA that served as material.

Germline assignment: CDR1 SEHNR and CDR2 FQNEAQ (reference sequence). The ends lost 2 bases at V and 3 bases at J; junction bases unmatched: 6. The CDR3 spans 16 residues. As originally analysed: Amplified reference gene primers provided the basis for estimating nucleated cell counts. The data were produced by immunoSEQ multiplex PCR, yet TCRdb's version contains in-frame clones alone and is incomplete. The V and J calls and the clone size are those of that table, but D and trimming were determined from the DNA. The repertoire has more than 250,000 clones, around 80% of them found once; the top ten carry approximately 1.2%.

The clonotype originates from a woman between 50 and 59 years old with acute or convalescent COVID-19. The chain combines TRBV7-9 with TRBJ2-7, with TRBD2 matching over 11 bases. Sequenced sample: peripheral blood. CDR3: CASSLSMTSGIYEQYF. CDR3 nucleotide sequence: TGTGCCAGCAGCTTATCCATGACTAGCGGGATCTACGAGCAGTACTTC. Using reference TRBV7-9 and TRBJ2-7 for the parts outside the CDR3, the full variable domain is DTGVSQNPRHKITKRGQNVTFRCDPISEHNRLYWYRQTLGQGPEFLTYFQNEAQLEKSRLLSDRFSAERPKGSFSTLEIQRTEQGDSAMYLCASSLSMTSGIYEQYFGPGTRLTVT.